These T cell receptor beta chains were read from a single sample in a study of beta chain features in type 1 diabetes. Only in-frame clones appear in the TCRdb table, and some are missing; sequencing was by immunoSEQ multiplex PCR. This repertoire shows some 110,000 clones, roughly 15% found once; its top ten account for over 2%. The sample comprised central memory CD4+ T cells from blood. The receptors were sampled from a young man with type 1 diabetes. The CDR3 runs from the conserved cysteine through the conserved F or W. A D gene is named only where the DNA matches it firmly. Some rows mark clone size as missing; the rest say once, few, many or name a class of expanded clone.

V,J,D,size,DNA,CDR3
TRBV18,TRBJ2-7,-,once,TGTGCCAGCTCTCCTAACTCGGGCCTCTCCGGCGAGCAGTACTTC,CASSPNSGLSGEQYF
TRBV30,TRBJ1-6,-,-,TGTGCCTGGACCCGAGGGGCGTTAAATTCACCCCTCCACTTT,CAWTRGALNSPLHF
TRBV7-2,TRBJ2-3,-,-,TGTGCCAGCAGCCAGACTGGGGCACAAACAGATACGCAGTATTTT,CASSQTGAQTDTQYF
TRBV7-3,TRBJ2-2,TRBD1,many,TGTGCCAGCAGCCTAACAGGGGAGAGAGGCGGGGAGCTGTTTTTT,CASSLTGERGGELFF
TRBV9,TRBJ2-2,-,few,TGTGCCAGCAGCGTAGCTATCAGGACTATGTACACCGGGGAGCTGTTTTTT,CASSVAIRTMYTGELFF
TRBV25-1,TRBJ1-6,-,-,TGTGCCAGCAGTGAAAGCCGGAGCTCCTATAATTCACCCCTCCACTTT,CASSESRSSYNSPLHF
TRBV28,TRBJ1-2,TRBD1,-,TGTGCCAGCAGTCCCTCCGGGACAGGGGGGCCTAGCTATGGCTACACCTTC,CASSPSGTGGPSYGYTF
TRBV9,TRBJ1-1,-,-,TGTGCCAGCAGCGTAGCGGAGTCCCAGTACACTGAAGCTTTCTTT,CASSVAESQYTEAFF
TRBV5-4,TRBJ2-3,TRBD2,many,TGTGCCAGCAGACTAGGACTAGCGGGGGGCCTCAGTGCGGATACGCAGTATTTT,CASRLGLAGGLSADTQYF
TRBV19,TRBJ1-2,-,few,TGTGCCAGTGGAAGGTGGGGGCCCGACTACACCTTC,CASGRWGPDYTF
TRBV25-1,TRBJ2-1,TRBD2,-,TGTGCCAGCACCGCAGGGACTAGCGGTTCGTACAATGAGCAGTTCTTC,CASTAGTSGSYNEQFF
TRBV30,TRBJ2-3,-,-,TGTGCCTGGAGTGTACTGACCGGTCAGGATACGCAGTATTTT,CAWSVLTGQDTQYF
TRBV5-5,TRBJ2-5,TRBD2,-,TGTGCCAGCAGGATAAATTTGGGGGGGCAAGAGACCCAGTACTTC,CASRINLGGQETQYF
TRBV20-1,TRBJ2-7,-,few,TGCAGTGCGTCCATCTCCTACGAGCAGTACTTC,CSASISYEQYF
TRBV10-3,TRBJ1-2,-,-,TGTGCCATCAGTGACCTCTCGGAGGGCTACACCTTC,CAISDLSEGYTF
TRBV7-9,TRBJ2-5,TRBD2,few,TGTGCCAGCAGCTCCCTAGCGGGGGGAGAGACCCAGTACTTC,CASSSLAGGETQYF
TRBV9,TRBJ1-5,-,-,TGTGCCAGCAGCGTAGGAGGGGGTCAGCCCCAGCATTTT,CASSVGGGQPQHF
TRBV9,TRBJ1-3,TRBD1,-,TGTGCCAGCAGCGTCAGGGGGATAAGCTCTGGAAACACCATATATTTT,CASSVRGISSGNTIYF
TRBV11-2,TRBJ2-7,TRBD1,few,TGTGCCAGCAGCACAAGACAGGGGCACTACGAGCAGTACTTC,CASSTRQGHYEQYF
TRBV30,TRBJ2-3,TRBD2,-,TGTGCCTGGAGGCCACGACTAGCTTCTAGCACAGATACGCAGTATTTT,CAWRPRLASSTDTQYF
TRBV9,TRBJ2-3,TRBD2,many,TGTGCCAGCAGCGTCGGGACTAGACGCACAGATACGCAGTATTTT,CASSVGTRRTDTQYF
TRBV4-2,TRBJ2-5,-,-,TGTGCCAGCAGCCAGGCTAGCGAAGAGACCCAGTACTTC,CASSQASEETQYF
TRBV6-1,TRBJ2-5,TRBD2,many,TGTGCCAGCAGTGGCAGCGGGGGGGCCTGGGAGACCCAGTACTTC,CASSGSGGAWETQYF
TRBV2,TRBJ1-2,-,-,TGTGCCAGCAGTGCAGTCGGGGGAGGCTACACCTTC,CASSAVGGGYTF
TRBV7-2,TRBJ2-3,-,few,TGTGCCAGCAGCTTAGAGGGCAGCAGCACAGATACGCAGTATTTT,CASSLEGSSTDTQYF
TRBV14,TRBJ1-2,-,-,TGTGCCAGCAGCCAAGATATTCGCCTACCCCGGGGTGGCTATGGCTACACCTTC,CASSQDIRLPRGGYGYTF
TRBV5-1,TRBJ1-5,-,-,TGCGCCAGCAGCTTGGGAGCTGATCAGCCCCAGCATTTT,CASSLGADQPQHF
TRBV18,TRBJ1-1,-,few,TGTGCCAGCTCCCCCGGGGGACCGAACACTGAAGCTTTCTTT,CASSPGGPNTEAFF
TRBV29-1,TRBJ2-4,TRBD1,-,TGCAGCGTTGAGGGACAGGGGAGCAACATTCAGTACTTC,CSVEGQGSNIQYF